Listed below are T cell receptor beta chains from one sample, sequenced in a study of cytomegalovirus exposure and HLA in healthy donors. The table came from immunoSEQ multiplex PCR; TCRdb's copy has only in-frame clones and leaves some out. The profile shows 90,000 to 140,000 clones, roughly 15% of them singletons. Sequencing used PBMCs. The source is a female donor in good health and CMV-seronegative. Each CDR3 is given with its conserved first and last residue. A D gene is named only where the DNA matches it firmly. A row's size may be missing; if present it is once, few, many or a size class.

>TRBD1|13|TRBV4-1|TRBJ1-2|few
CASSTGVRDGYTF
TGCGCCAGCAGCACAGGGGTGAGGGATGGCTACACCTTC
>NA|15|TRBV5-6|TRBJ2-2|few
CASSVSRGLTGELFF
TGTGCCAGCAGCGTAAGCCGGGGTCTCACCGGGGAGCTGTTTTTT
>TRBD1|13|TRBV2|TRBJ1-2|few
CASTEGQPRGYTF
TGTGCCAGCACTGAGGGACAGCCTCGGGGCTACACCTTC
>TRBD2|15|TRBV30|TRBJ2-3|few
CAWSVGLVLSWTQYF
TGTGCCTGGAGTGTTGGACTAGTGCTAAGTTGGACGCAGTATTTT
>TRBD1|15|TRBV6-6|TRBJ2-1|few
CASSYTWTGRDEQFF
TGTGCCAGCAGTTACACCTGGACAGGGCGGGATGAGCAGTTCTTC
>TRBD2|16|TRBV7-2|TRBJ2-3|few
CASSTRLAGERDTQYF
TGTGCCAGCAGCACCCGACTAGCGGGGGAAAGAGATACGCAGTATTTT
>TRBD2|15|TRBV29-1|TRBJ2-1|few
CSGLFRGSSYNEQFF
TGCAGCGGACTTTTTCGCGGGAGCTCCTACAATGAGCAGTTCTTC
>TRBD1|15|TRBV9|TRBJ2-1|few
CASSVETGGMNEQFF
TGTGCCAGCAGCGTAGAAACAGGGGGCATGAATGAGCAGTTCTTC
>TRBD1|16|TRBV11-2|TRBJ1-1|few
CASSAYEGQTNTEAFF
TGTGCCAGCAGCGCCTACGAGGGACAGACGAACACTGAAGCTTTCTTT
>NA|11|TRBV10-3|TRBJ2-7|few
CAISDSYEQYF
TGTGCCATCAGTGACAGCTACGAGCAGTACTTC
>NA|15|TRBV6-1|TRBJ1-1|few
CASSEPGLVNTEAFF
TGTGCCAGCAGTGAGCCGGGGTTAGTCAACACTGAAGCTTTCTTT
>TRBD1|20|TRBV5-1|TRBJ1-3|NA
CASSRTTGTGSYSSGNTIYF
TGCGCCAGCAGCCGAACTACCGGGACAGGGTCTTATAGCTCTGGAAACACCATATATTTT
>TRBD2|16|TRBV19|TRBJ2-3|NA
CASTRTSGGAGDTQYF
TGTGCCAGTACCCGGACTAGCGGGGGGGCAGGGGATACGCAGTATTTT
>TRBD1|18|TRBV19|TRBJ1-5|NA
CASSITPSGGLNNQPQHF
TGTGCCAGTAGTATAACCCCATCAGGGGGCCTGAATAATCAGCCCCAGCATTTT
>NA|14|TRBV30|TRBJ2-7|NA
CAWSVSGTKYEQYF
TGTGCCTGGAGTGTTTCCGGGACAAAGTACGAGCAGTACTTC
>NA|13|TRBV19|TRBJ2-7|NA
CASCAYVRDTTYF
TGTGCCAGTTGTGCTTATGTCAGGGACACCACGTACTTC
>TRBD2|16|TRBV7-2|TRBJ2-5|NA
CASSLDTSGLQETQYF
TGTGCCAGCAGCTTAGATACTAGCGGGCTCCAAGAGACCCAGTACTTC
>TRBD1|16|TRBV18|TRBJ2-7|few
CASSPPFGTEKSEQYF
TGTGCCAGCTCACCACCGTTTGGGACAGAAAAAAGCGAGCAGTACTTC
>TRBD2|14|TRBV30|TRBJ2-7|NA
CAWSLGAGLYEQYF
TGTGCCTGGAGCTTGGGAGCGGGACTATACGAGCAGTACTTC
>NA|16|TRBV5-4|TRBJ2-5|few
CASSSRDTPYQETQYF
TGTGCCAGCAGCTCACGGGACACTCCGTACCAAGAGACCCAGTACTTC
>NA|16|TRBV4-3|TRBJ1-1|NA
CASSQDLGTFNTEAFF
TGCGCCAGCAGCCAAGATCTGGGGACATTCAACACTGAAGCTTTCTTT